This is a list of T cell receptor beta chains from one sample in a study of blood T cell repertoires in COVID-19. The table came from immunoSEQ multiplex PCR; TCRdb's copy has only in-frame clones and leaves some out. The data show tens of thousands of clones, with approximately 82% seen just once and around 7.3% held by the top ten. Material for sequencing was peripheral blood. The receptors come from a man in his forties or fifties with active or convalescent COVID-19. The CDR3 runs from the conserved cysteine through the conserved F or W. The D gene is left open where the match is weak. Size is omitted from some rows. Given values are once, few, many or a class for expanded clones.

V gene: TRBV27
J gene: TRBJ2-5
D gene: NA
clone size: NA
CDR3 DNA: TGTGCCAGCAGTTCATCCCCGACAGAGTACCAAGAGACCCAGTACTTC
CDR3 protein: CASSSSPTEYQETQYF

V gene: TRBV28
J gene: TRBJ1-4
D gene: NA
clone size: NA
CDR3 DNA: TGTGCCAGCAGCGCAACGCTAAATTACGAAAAACTGTTTTTT
CDR3 protein: CASSATLNYEKLFF

V gene: TRBV5-4
J gene: TRBJ2-5
D gene: NA
clone size: NA
CDR3 DNA: TGTGCCAGCAGCTTTCAGGGGTCGGAAGAGACCCAGTACTTC
CDR3 protein: CASSFQGSEETQYF

V gene: TRBV25-1
J gene: TRBJ1-2
D gene: TRBD1
clone size: NA
CDR3 DNA: TGTGCCAGCAGTGTAGACCGGGACAGCCGAGGGTTGGGCTATGGCTACACCTTC
CDR3 protein: CASSVDRDSRGLGYGYTF

V gene: TRBV14
J gene: TRBJ1-4
D gene: NA
clone size: NA
CDR3 DNA: TGTGCCAGCAGCCACGTAGATGAAAAACTGTTTTTT
CDR3 protein: CASSHVDEKLFF

V gene: TRBV19
J gene: TRBJ2-3
D gene: TRBD1
clone size: NA
CDR3 DNA: TGTGCCAGTAGTCCGGGACAGGGGACAGATACGCAGTATTTT
CDR3 protein: CASSPGQGTDTQYF

V gene: TRBV19
J gene: TRBJ2-3
D gene: TRBD2
clone size: NA
CDR3 DNA: TGTGCCAGTTCGGGACTAGCGGGGCCTAGCACAGATACGCAGTATTTT
CDR3 protein: CASSGLAGPSTDTQYF

V gene: TRBV28
J gene: TRBJ2-5
D gene: NA
clone size: NA
CDR3 DNA: TGTGCCAGCCTCGCTGACAGCCAAGAGACCCAGTACTTC
CDR3 protein: CASLADSQETQYF

V gene: TRBV27
J gene: TRBJ2-5
D gene: NA
clone size: NA
CDR3 DNA: TGTGCCAGCAGTTTATACGGGACCCAGTACTTC
CDR3 protein: CASSLYGTQYF

V gene: TRBV10-1
J gene: TRBJ2-3
D gene: TRBD2
clone size: NA
CDR3 DNA: TGCGCCAGCACCGGGACTAGCGGGGGGACAGATACGCAGTATTTT
CDR3 protein: CASTGTSGGTDTQYF

V gene: TRBV29-1
J gene: TRBJ2-7
D gene: NA
clone size: once
CDR3 DNA: TGCAGCGTTGTAAGGCAGGGCCACGAGCAGTACTTC
CDR3 protein: CSVVRQGHEQYF

V gene: TRBV6-2/TRBV6-3
J gene: TRBJ1-6
D gene: NA
clone size: NA
CDR3 DNA: TGTGCCAGCAGTTATAATAGCCAATCACCCCTCCACTTT
CDR3 protein: CASSYNSQSPLHF

V gene: TRBV5-1
J gene: TRBJ1-1
D gene: NA
clone size: NA
CDR3 DNA: TGCGCCAGCAGCAGGGGCAGGTTGAGGAACACTGAAGCTTTCTTT
CDR3 protein: CASSRGRLRNTEAFF

V gene: TRBV5-5
J gene: TRBJ2-3
D gene: NA
clone size: NA
CDR3 DNA: TGTGCCAGCAGCTTGGCCAGGTACACAGATACGCAGTATTTT
CDR3 protein: CASSLARYTDTQYF

V gene: TRBV19
J gene: TRBJ1-5
D gene: NA
clone size: few
CDR3 DNA: TGTGCCACCCGAGGGCAGGATAGCAATCAGCCCCAGCATTTT
CDR3 protein: CATRGQDSNQPQHF

V gene: TRBV29-1
J gene: TRBJ2-7
D gene: NA
clone size: NA
CDR3 DNA: TGCAGCGTTGAAAGGGACGGGGGCTACGAGCAGTACTTC
CDR3 protein: CSVERDGGYEQYF

V gene: TRBV6-5
J gene: TRBJ2-7
D gene: TRBD1
clone size: NA
CDR3 DNA: TGTGCCAGCACAGGACAGGGTATCAACGAGCAGTACTTC
CDR3 protein: CASTGQGINEQYF

V gene: TRBV11-2
J gene: TRBJ1-1
D gene: NA
clone size: NA
CDR3 DNA: TGTGCCAGCAGCTTAGATGGTCCTAGAGGTGAAGCTTTCTTT
CDR3 protein: CASSLDGPRGEAFF

V gene: TRBV3-1/TRBV3-2
J gene: TRBJ2-3
D gene: TRBD2
clone size: NA
CDR3 DNA: TGTGCCAGCAGCCAAGACACGGGGGGTTCCGGAGATACGCAGTATTTT
CDR3 protein: CASSQDTGGSGDTQYF

V gene: TRBV18
J gene: TRBJ2-3
D gene: TRBD2
clone size: NA
CDR3 DNA: TGTGCCAGCTCACCCACTAGCCCATCAGCGGGAGGAGGCACAGATACGCAGTATTTT
CDR3 protein: CASSPTSPSAGGGTDTQYF

V gene: TRBV24-1
J gene: TRBJ1-1
D gene: TRBD1
clone size: NA
CDR3 DNA: TGTGCCACCAGTGACGCGGGACAGCGTAATGAAGCTTTCTTT
CDR3 protein: CATSDAGQRNEAFF

V gene: TRBV7-9
J gene: TRBJ2-2
D gene: NA
clone size: NA
CDR3 DNA: TGTGCCAGCAGTCTTTCCGGGGAGCTGTTTTTT
CDR3 protein: CASSLSGELFF

V gene: TRBV7-9
J gene: TRBJ1-2
D gene: NA
clone size: NA
CDR3 DNA: TGTGCCAGCAGCTTTGAGGGGAGGGCTGGCTACACCTTC
CDR3 protein: CASSFEGRAGYTF

V gene: TRBV27
J gene: TRBJ1-2
D gene: NA
clone size: NA
CDR3 DNA: TGTGCCAGCAGTCCCGGGACACTCCCTGGAGGTGGCTACACCTTC
CDR3 protein: CASSPGTLPGGGYTF

V gene: TRBV18
J gene: TRBJ1-3
D gene: TRBD1
clone size: NA
CDR3 DNA: TGTGCCAGCTCATCAGGGACAGCCAGCTCTGGAAACACCATATATTTT
CDR3 protein: CASSSGTASSGNTIYF

V gene: TRBV6-6
J gene: TRBJ2-1
D gene: TRBD2
clone size: NA
CDR3 DNA: TGTGCCAGCAGTAATCTCGGGGGGAGCTCCTACAATGAGCAGTTCTTC
CDR3 protein: CASSNLGGSSYNEQFF

V gene: TRBV11-3
J gene: TRBJ2-2
D gene: NA
clone size: NA
CDR3 DNA: TGTGCCAGCAGCACGGACGGGGGCACCGGGGAGCTGTTTTTT
CDR3 protein: CASSTDGGTGELFF

V gene: TRBV21-1
J gene: TRBJ1-6
D gene: NA
clone size: NA
CDR3 DNA: TGTGCCAGCAGCAAACTCAGGGCTGATAATTCACCCCTCCACTTT
CDR3 protein: CASSKLRADNSPLHF